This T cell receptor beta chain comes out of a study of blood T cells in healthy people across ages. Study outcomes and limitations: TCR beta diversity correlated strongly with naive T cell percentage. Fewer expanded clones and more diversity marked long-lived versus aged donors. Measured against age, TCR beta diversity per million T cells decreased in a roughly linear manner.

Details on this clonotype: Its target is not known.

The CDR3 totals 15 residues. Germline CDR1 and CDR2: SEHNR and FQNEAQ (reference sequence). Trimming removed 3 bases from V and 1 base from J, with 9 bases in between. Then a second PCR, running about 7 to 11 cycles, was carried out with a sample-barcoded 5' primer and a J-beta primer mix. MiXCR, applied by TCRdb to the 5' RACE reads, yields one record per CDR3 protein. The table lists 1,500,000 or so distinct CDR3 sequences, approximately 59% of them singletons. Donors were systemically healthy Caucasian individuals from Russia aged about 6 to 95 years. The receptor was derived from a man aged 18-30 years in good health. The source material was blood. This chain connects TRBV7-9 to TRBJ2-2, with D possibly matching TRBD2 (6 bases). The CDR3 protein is CASSFDGGNTGELFF. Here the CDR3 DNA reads TGTGCCAGCAGCTTCGACGGGGGGAACACCGGGGAGCTGTTTTTT.